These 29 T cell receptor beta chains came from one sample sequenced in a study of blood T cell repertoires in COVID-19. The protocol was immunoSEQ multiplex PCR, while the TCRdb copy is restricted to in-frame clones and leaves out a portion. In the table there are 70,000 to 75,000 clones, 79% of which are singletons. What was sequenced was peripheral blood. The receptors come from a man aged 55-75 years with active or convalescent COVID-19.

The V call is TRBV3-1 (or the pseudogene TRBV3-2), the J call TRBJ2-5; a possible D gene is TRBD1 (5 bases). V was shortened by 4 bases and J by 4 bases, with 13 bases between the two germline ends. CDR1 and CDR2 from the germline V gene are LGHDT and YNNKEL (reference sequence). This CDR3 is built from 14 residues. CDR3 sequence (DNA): TGTGCCAGCAGCCCCAGGGCCACCTTAGAGACCCAGTACTTC. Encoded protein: CASSPRATLETQYF.

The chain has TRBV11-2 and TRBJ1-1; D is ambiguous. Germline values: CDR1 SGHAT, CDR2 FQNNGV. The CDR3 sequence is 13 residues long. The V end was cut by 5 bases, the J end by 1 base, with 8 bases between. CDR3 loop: CASSPQQNTEAFF. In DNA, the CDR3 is TGTGCCAGCAGCCCACAGCAGAACACTGAAGCTTTCTTT.

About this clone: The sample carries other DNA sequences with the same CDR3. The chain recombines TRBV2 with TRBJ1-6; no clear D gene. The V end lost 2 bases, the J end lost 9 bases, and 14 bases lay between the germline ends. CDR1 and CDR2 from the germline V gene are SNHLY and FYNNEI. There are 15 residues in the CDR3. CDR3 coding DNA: TGTGCCAGCAGTGAAAGGCTGGGTACGGGTTCACCCCTCCACTTT. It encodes CASSERLGTGSPLHF.

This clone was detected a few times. This chain's CDR3 is CASSPGVWEGEAFF. CDR3 nucleotide sequence: TGTGCCAGCAGCCCAGGGGTTTGGGAGGGGGAAGCTTTCTTT. This chain uses TRBV3-1 (or the pseudogene TRBV3-2) with TRBJ1-1, with D possibly TRBD1 on 6 matching bases. The CDR3 length is 14 residues. Germline CDR1 and CDR2: LGHDT and YNNKEL (reference sequence). V was pared by 4 bases and J by 8 bases, with 17 bases between.

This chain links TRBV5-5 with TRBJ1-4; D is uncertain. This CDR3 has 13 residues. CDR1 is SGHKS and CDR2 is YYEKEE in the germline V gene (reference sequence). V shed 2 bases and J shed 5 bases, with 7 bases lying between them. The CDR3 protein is CASSLRQNEKLFF. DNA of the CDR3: TGTGCCAGCAGCTTACGACAAAATGAAAAACTGTTTTTT.

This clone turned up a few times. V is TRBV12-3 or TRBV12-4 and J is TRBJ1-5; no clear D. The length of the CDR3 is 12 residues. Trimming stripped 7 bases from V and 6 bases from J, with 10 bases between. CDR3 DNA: TGTGCCAGCACCAGTCGGGGTCAGCCCCAGCATTTT. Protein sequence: CASTSRGQPQHF.

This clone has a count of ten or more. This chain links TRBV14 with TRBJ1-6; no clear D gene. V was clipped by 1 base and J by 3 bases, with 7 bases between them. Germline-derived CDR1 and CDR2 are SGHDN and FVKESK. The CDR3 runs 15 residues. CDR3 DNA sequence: TGTGCCAGCAGCCAAGGAGCCGTCTATAATTCACCCCTCCACTTT. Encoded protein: CASSQGAVYNSPLHF.

CDR3 protein: CASSPPGMSGNTIYF. The DNA of the CDR3 is TGTGCCAGCAGTCCCCCAGGGATGAGTGGAAACACCATATATTTT. The J gene is TRBJ1-3, the V gene TRBV6-5; D may be TRBD1 (5 bases). Trimming cost V 5 bases and J 3 bases, with 14 bases left between them. The CDR3 consists of 15 residues. Germline CDR1 reads MNHEY; CDR2 reads SVGAGI.

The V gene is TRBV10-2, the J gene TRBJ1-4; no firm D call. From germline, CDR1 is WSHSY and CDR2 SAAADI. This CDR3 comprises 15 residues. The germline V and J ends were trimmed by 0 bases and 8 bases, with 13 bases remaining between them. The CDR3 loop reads CASSESSIGEEKLFF. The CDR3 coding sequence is TGCGCCAGCAGTGAGTCGAGTATTGGAGAGGAAAAACTGTTTTTT.

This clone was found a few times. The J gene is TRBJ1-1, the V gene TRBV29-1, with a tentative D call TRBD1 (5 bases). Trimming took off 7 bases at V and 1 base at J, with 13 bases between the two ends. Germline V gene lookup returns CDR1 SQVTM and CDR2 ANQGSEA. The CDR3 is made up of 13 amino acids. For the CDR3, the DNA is TGCAGCGCCCGAGACAGCCAGAACACTGAAGCTTTCTTT. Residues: CSARDSQNTEAFF.

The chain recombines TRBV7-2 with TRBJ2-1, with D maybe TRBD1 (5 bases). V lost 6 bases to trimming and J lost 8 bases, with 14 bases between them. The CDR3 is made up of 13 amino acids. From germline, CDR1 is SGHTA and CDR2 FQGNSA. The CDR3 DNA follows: TGTGCCAGCAGTAGGAGCAGGGTTTATGAGCAGTTCTTC. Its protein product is CASSRSRVYEQFF.

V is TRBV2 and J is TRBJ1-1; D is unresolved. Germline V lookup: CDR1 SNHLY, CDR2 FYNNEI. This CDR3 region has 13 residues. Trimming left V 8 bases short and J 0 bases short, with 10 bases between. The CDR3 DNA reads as TGTGCCAGCCTTGGTGAGATGAACACTGAAGCTTTCTTT. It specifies CASLGEMNTEAFF.

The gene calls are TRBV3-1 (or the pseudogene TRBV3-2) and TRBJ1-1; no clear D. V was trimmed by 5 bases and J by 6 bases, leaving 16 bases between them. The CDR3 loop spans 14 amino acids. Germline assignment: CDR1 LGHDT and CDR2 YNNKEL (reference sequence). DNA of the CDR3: TGTGCCAGCAGCGTCGGGGAGGGATTCGCTGAAGCTTTCTTT. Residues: CASSVGEGFAEAFF.

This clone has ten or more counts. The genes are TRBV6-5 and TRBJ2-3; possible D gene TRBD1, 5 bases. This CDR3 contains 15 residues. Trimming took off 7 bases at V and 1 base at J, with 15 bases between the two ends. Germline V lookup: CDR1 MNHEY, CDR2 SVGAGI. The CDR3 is CASTEGVEGTDTQYF. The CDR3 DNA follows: TGTGCCAGCACGGAAGGGGTCGAAGGCACAGATACGCAGTATTTT.

The DNA of the CDR3 is TGTGCCAGCAGCCTCTCGGGGTCAACTAATGAAAAACTGTTTTTT. It specifies CASSLSGSTNEKLFF. The chain joins TRBV9 to TRBJ1-4; D remains unclear. Looked up from germline, CDR1 is SGDLS and CDR2 is YYNGEE. Between the trimmed V and J ends, which lost 4 bases and 0 bases, there was a span of 10 bases. The CDR3 is made up of 15 amino acids.

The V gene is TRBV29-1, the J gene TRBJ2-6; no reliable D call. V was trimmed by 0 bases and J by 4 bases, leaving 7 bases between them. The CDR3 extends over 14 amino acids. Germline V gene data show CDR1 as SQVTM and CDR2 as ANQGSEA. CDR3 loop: CSVEDPLGANVLTF. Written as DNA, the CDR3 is TGCAGCGTTGAAGATCCTCTGGGGGCCAACGTCCTGACTTTC.

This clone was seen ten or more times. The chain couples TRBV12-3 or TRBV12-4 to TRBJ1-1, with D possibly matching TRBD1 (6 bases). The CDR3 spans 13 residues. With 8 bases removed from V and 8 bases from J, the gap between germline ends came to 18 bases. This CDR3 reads CASSWSTGTEAFF. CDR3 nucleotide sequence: TGTGCCAGCTCCTGGTCTACGGGGACAGAAGCTTTCTTT.

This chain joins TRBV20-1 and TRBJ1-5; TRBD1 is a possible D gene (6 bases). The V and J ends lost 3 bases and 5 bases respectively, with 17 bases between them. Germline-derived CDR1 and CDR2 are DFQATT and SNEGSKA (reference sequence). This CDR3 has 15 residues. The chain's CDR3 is CSASQQDSRHQPQHF. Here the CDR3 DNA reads TGCAGTGCTAGTCAGCAGGACAGCCGCCATCAGCCCCAGCATTTT.

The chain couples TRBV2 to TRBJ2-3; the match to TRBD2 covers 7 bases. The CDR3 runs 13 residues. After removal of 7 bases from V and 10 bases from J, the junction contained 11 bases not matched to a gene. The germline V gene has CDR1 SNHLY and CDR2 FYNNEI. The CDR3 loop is CASTRTRAGPQYF. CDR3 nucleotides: TGTGCCAGCACCCGGACTAGAGCGGGGCCGCAGTATTTT.

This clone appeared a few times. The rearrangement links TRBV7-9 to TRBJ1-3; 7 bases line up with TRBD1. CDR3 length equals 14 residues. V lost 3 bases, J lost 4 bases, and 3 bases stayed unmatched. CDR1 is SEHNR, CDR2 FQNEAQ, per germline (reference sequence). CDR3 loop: CASSLPGGGNTIYF. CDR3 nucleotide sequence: TGTGCCAGCAGCTTGCCAGGGGGAGGAAACACCATATATTTT.

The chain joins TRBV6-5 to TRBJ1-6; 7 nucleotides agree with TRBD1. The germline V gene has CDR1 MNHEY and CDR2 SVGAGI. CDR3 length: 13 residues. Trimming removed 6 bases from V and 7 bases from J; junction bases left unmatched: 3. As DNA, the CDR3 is TGTGCCAGCAGGATGACAGGGAATTCACCCCTCCACTTT. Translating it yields CASRMTGNSPLHF.

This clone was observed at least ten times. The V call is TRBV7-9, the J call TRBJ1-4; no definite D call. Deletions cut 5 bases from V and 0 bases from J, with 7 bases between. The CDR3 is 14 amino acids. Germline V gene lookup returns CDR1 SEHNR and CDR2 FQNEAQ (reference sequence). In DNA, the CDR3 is TGTGCCAGCAGCCAGGATTCAACTAATGAAAAACTGTTTTTT. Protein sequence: CASSQDSTNEKLFF.

Here the CDR3 DNA reads TGTGCCAGCAGCCAAGGTCTAGGGGGCGCACGACTGTTTTTT. Its translation is CASSQGLGGARLFF. The chain recombines TRBV3-1 (or the pseudogene TRBV3-2) with TRBJ1-4; TRBD1 aligns across 7 bases. The ends lost 1 base at V and 13 bases at J; junction bases unmatched: 9. This CDR3 spans 14 amino acids. The germline CDR1 and CDR2 sequences are LGHDT and YNNKEL (reference sequence).

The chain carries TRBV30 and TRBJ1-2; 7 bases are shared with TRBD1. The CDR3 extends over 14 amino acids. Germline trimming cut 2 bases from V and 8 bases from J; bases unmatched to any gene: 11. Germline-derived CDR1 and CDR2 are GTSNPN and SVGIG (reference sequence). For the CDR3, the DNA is TGTGCCTGGAGTAGAATCGACAGGGTGATAGGCTACACCTTC. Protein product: CAWSRIDRVIGYTF.

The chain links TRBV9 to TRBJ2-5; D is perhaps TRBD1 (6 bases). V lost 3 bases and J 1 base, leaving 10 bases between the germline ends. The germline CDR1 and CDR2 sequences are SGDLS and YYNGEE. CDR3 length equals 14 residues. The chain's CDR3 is CASSADRTQETQYF. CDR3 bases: TGTGCCAGCAGCGCGGACAGAACCCAAGAGACCCAGTACTTC. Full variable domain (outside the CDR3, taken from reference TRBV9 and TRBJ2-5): DSGVTQTPKHLITATGQRVTLRCSPRSGDLSVYWYQQSLDQGLQFLIQYYNGEERAKGNILERFSAQQFPDLHSELNLSSLELGDSALYFCASSADRTQETQYFGPGTRLLVL.

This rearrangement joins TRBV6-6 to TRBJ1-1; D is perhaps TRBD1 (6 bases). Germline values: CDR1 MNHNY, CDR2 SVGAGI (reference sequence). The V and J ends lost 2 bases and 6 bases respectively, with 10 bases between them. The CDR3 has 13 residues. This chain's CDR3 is CASSYGGASEAFF. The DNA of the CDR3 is TGTGCCAGCAGTTACGGGGGGGCCTCTGAAGCTTTCTTT.

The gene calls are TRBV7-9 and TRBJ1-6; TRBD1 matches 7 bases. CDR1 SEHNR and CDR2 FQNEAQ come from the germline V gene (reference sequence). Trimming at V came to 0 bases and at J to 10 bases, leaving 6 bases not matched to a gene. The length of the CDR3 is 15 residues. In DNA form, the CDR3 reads TGTGCCAGCAGCTTAGCAACAGGGGCTCAGTCACCCCTCCACTTT. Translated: CASSLATGAQSPLHF.

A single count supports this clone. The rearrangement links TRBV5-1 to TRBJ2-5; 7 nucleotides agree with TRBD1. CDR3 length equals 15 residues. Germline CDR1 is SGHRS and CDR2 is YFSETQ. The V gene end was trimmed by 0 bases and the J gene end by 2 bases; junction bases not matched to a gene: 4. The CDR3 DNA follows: TGCGCCAGCAGCTTGGAGCCCAGGGGGCAAGAGACCCAGTACTTC. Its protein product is CASSLEPRGQETQYF.

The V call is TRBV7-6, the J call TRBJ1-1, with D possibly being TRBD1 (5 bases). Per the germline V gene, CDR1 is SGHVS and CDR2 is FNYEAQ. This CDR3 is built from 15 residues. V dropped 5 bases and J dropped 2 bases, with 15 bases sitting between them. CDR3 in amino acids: CASSLVGGSNTEAFF. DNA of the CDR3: TGTGCCAGCAGCCTCGTGGGGGGGAGCAACACTGAAGCTTTCTTT.